Listed below are T cell receptor beta chains from one sample, sequenced in a study of a mutant IDH1 vaccine in newly diagnosed glioma. These receptors are not linked to any known antigen. Profiling relied on immunoSEQ multiplex PCR, and the TCRdb table lists in-frame clones only, not all of them. The sample lists about 48,000 clones, around 80% seen once, with approximately 6.8% in the top ten. Sequenced material: PBMCs, taken from a glioma patient whose treatment included an IDH1 peptide vaccine. These receptors were collected from a man aged 40-50 years with glioma. Each CDR3 is given with its conserved first and last residue. The D gene is left open where the match is weak. Size values are once, few and many counts, or a class for expanded clones, and some rows have none.

D gene,V gene,clone size,J gene,CDR3 protein,CDR3 DNA
NA,TRBV18,NA,TRBJ2-7,CASSPSPRHLTYEQYF,TGTGCCAGCTCACCATCCCCGAGACACCTTACCTACGAGCAGTACTTC
NA,TRBV9,NA,TRBJ1-2,CASSVQGSSYGYTF,TGTGCCAGCAGCGTACAGGGGTCTTCCTATGGCTACACCTTC
NA,TRBV4-1,NA,TRBJ2-7,CASSLEQGPYEQYF,TGCGCCAGCAGCCTGGAGCAGGGACCCTACGAGCAGTACTTC
NA,TRBV6-5,NA,TRBJ1-1,CASRKGIKLTEAFF,TGTGCCAGCAGAAAGGGAATTAAATTGACTGAAGCTTTCTTT
NA,TRBV5-6,few,TRBJ1-1,CASSPWHFGAVNTEAFF,TGTGCCAGCAGCCCCTGGCACTTTGGGGCCGTGAACACTGAAGCTTTCTTT
NA,TRBV5-4,NA,TRBJ1-2,CASSFQGGGLAYGYTF,TGTGCCAGCAGCTTCCAAGGTGGGGGTTTGGCCTATGGCTACACCTTC
NA,TRBV28,NA,TRBJ1-5,CASSFLGSGNQPQHF,TGTGCCAGCAGTTTTTTAGGGAGCGGCAATCAGCCCCAGCATTTT
TRBD2,TRBV5-1,NA,TRBJ2-1,CASSSILAGGYNEQFF,TGCGCCAGCAGCTCGATCCTAGCGGGGGGTTACAATGAGCAGTTCTTC
NA,TRBV19,few,TRBJ2-1,CASSIGVLEHNEQFF,TGTGCCAGTAGTATAGGCGTGCTGGAGCACAATGAGCAGTTCTTC
TRBD1,TRBV6-1,NA,TRBJ1-4,CASSRGTENEKLFF,TGTGCCAGCAGCCGCGGGACAGAGAATGAAAAACTGTTTTTT
NA,TRBV7-6,NA,TRBJ1-5,CASSRTSGFNQPQHF,TGTGCCAGCAGTAGAACGTCAGGGTTCAATCAGCCCCAGCATTTT
NA,TRBV2,NA,TRBJ1-4,CAIEGGGSNEKLFF,TGTGCCATCGAAGGGGGGGGTTCTAATGAAAAACTGTTTTTT
NA,TRBV7-2,NA,TRBJ2-7,CASSLGGAGYEQYF,TGTGCCAGCAGCTTAGGGGGGGCGGGGTACGAGCAGTACTTC
TRBD1,TRBV15,NA,TRBJ1-2,CATSRDGTVGDGYTF,TGTGCCACCAGCAGGGACGGGACAGTTGGAGATGGCTACACCTTC
TRBD2,TRBV5-1,NA,TRBJ2-7,CASSGGLAGDSYEQYF,TGCGCCAGCAGCGGGGGTCTGGCGGGGGACTCCTACGAGCAGTACTTC
TRBD1,TRBV7-9,NA,TRBJ1-3,CASSSGQGAITGNTIYF,TGTGCCAGCAGCTCCGGACAGGGGGCAATAACTGGAAACACCATATATTTT
TRBD1,TRBV2,NA,TRBJ2-3,CASSERAGGRTDTQYF,TGTGCCAGCAGTGAGAGGGCAGGGGGCAGAACAGATACGCAGTATTTT
NA,TRBV7-8,NA,TRBJ1-4,CASQGELMNNEKLFF,TGTGCCAGCCAAGGGGAGTTAATGAATAATGAAAAACTGTTTTTT
TRBD1,TRBV25-1,few,TRBJ2-5,CASSPRTGQETQYF,TGTGCCAGCAGTCCACGGACAGGGCAAGAGACCCAGTACTTC
TRBD2,TRBV27,NA,TRBJ2-5,CASSPNTWTSGEYF,TGTGCCAGCAGTCCAAATACTTGGACTAGCGGGGAGTACTTC
NA,TRBV11-2,NA,TRBJ1-2,CASSLEGNGYTF,TGTGCCAGCAGCTTAGAGGGGAACGGCTACACCTTC
TRBD1,TRBV5-6,once,TRBJ1-3,CASSGTASGNTIYF,TGTGCCAGCAGTGGGACAGCATCTGGAAACACCATATATTTT
NA,TRBV5-1,NA,TRBJ1-2,CASSLVAGANYGYTF,TGCGCCAGCAGCTTGGTTGCAGGGGCAAACTATGGCTACACCTTC
NA,TRBV7-9,NA,TRBJ1-1,CASSLERSLEAFF,TGTGCCAGCAGCTTAGAGCGCAGTCTTGAAGCTTTCTTT
NA,TRBV4-1,NA,TRBJ2-5,CASSQMRTETQYF,TGCGCCAGCAGCCAGATGCGTACGGAGACCCAGTACTTC
NA,TRBV5-6,NA,TRBJ1-1,CASSLEDVNTEAFF,TGTGCCAGCAGCTTGGAAGACGTAAACACTGAAGCTTTCTTT
TRBD1,TRBV6-5,NA,TRBJ2-2,CASSYDRGPAGELFF,TGTGCCAGCAGTTACGACAGGGGGCCGGCCGGGGAGCTGTTTTTT
NA,TRBV2,NA,TRBJ2-3,CASEDGSTDTQYF,TGTGCCAGCGAGGACGGGAGCACAGATACGCAGTATTTT
NA,TRBV9,few,TRBJ1-5,CASSVGVSSNQPQHF,TGTGCCAGCAGCGTAGGCGTTTCCAGCAATCAGCCCCAGCATTTT
NA,TRBV7-9,NA,TRBJ1-3,CASSRGGPAHSGNTIYF,TGTGCCAGCAGTCGGGGGGGGCCCGCACACTCTGGAAACACCATATATTTT
TRBD1,TRBV2,NA,TRBJ2-7,CASSDGPTGGNEQYF,TGTGCCAGCAGTGATGGACCGACAGGGGGAAACGAGCAGTACTTC
NA,TRBV6-1,NA,TRBJ2-7,CASSDDLGSYEQYF,TGTGCCAGCAGTGATGATCTGGGTTCTTACGAGCAGTACTTC
NA,TRBV27,once,TRBJ2-7,CASSLGTPYEQYF,TGTGCCAGCAGTCTCGGGACCCCCTACGAGCAGTACTTC
TRBD2,TRBV5-5,NA,TRBJ2-7,CASSLGLAATYEQYF,TGTGCCAGCAGCTTGGGGCTAGCGGCGACCTACGAGCAGTACTTC